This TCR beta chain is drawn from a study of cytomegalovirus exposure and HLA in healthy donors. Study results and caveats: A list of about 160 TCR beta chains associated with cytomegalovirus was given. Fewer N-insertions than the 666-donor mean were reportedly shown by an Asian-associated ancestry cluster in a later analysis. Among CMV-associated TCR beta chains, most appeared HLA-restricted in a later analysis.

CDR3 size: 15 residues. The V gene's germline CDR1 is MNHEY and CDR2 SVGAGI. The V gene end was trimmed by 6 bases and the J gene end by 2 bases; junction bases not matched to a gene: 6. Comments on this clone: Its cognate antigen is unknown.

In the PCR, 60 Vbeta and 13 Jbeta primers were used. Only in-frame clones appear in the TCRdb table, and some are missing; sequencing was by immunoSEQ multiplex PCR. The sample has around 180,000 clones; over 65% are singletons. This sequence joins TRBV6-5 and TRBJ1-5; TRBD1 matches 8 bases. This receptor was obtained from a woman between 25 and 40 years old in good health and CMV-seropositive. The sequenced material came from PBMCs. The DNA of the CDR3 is TGTGCCAGCAGAAACAGGGGGGCCGGCAATCAGCCCCAGCATTTT. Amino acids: CASRNRGAGNQPQHF.